One sample yielded the 27 T cell receptor beta chains listed below, sequenced in a study of OX40 agonist ivuxolimab in advanced cancers. The method was immunoSEQ multiplex PCR; TCRdb's version includes in-frame clones alone and lacks a portion of them. The table includes 55,000 to 60,000 clones, 75% to 90% detected once. The material was CD4+ or CD8+ T cells sorted from blood, obtained in a trial of the OX40 agonist ivuxolimab. These receptors all come from an adult with an advanced solid tumor such as melanoma, head and neck, liver or kidney cancer.

The V gene is TRBV11-3, the J gene TRBJ1-2; tentatively, D is TRBD1 (6 bases). V lost 5 bases and J lost 6, with 16 bases in between. This CDR3 is built from 14 residues. Germline CDR1 SGHNT, CDR2 YENEEA. CDR3: CASSRSRGGDGYTF. CDR3 in DNA: TGTGCCAGCAGCCGCTCGAGGGGGGGGGATGGCTACACCTTC.

This rearrangement joins TRBV9 to TRBJ2-3; 11 bases fit TRBD2. Germline V lookup: CDR1 SGDLS, CDR2 YYNGEE. V was pared by 6 bases and J by 3 bases, with 3 bases of the junction left unmatched. The CDR3 runs to 14 residues. CDR3 in amino acids: CASNPSGGTDTQYF. The CDR3 DNA sequence: TGTGCCAGCAACCCTAGCGGGGGGACAGATACGCAGTATTTT.

This chain connects TRBV6-6 to TRBJ1-5; the D gene is possibly TRBD1 (5 bases). Deletions cut 6 bases from V and 1 base from J, with 7 bases between. Germline CDR1 and CDR2: MNHNY and SVGAGI (reference sequence). The CDR3 has 13 residues. As DNA, the CDR3 is TGTGCCAGCAGCGGGACGAGCAATCAGCCCCAGCATTTT. It encodes CASSGTSNQPQHF.

The CDR3 DNA reads TGCGCCAGCAGTGAGTCAGGGGTCCCCTACGAGCAGTACTTC. Translation gives CASSESGVPYEQYF. The gene calls are TRBV10-1 and TRBJ2-7; tentative D call: TRBD1 (5 bases). Germline lookup yields CDR1 WNHNN and CDR2 SYGVQD (reference sequence). Trimming took off 0 bases at V and 2 bases at J, with 8 bases between the two ends. This CDR3 is built from 14 residues.

V is TRBV18 and J is TRBJ2-2; D remains ambiguous. Germline CDR1 reads KGHSH; CDR2 reads LQKENI. This CDR3 region has 15 residues. V was cut by 3 bases and J by 0 bases, with 8 bases left in between. CDR3 in DNA: TGTGCCAGCTCACCGGGCGCCGCGAACACCGGGGAGCTGTTTTTT. It specifies CASSPGAANTGELFF. Drawing the rest from reference TRBV18 and TRBJ2-2, the complete variable domain is NAGVMQNPRHLVRRRGQEARLRCSPMKGHSHVYWYRQLPEEGLKFMVYLQKENIIDESGMPKERFSAEFPKEGPSILRIQQVVRGDSAAYFCASSPGAANTGELFFGEGSRLTVL.

DNA of the CDR3: TGTGCCAGCAGCCTCGGACAGCACCAAGAGACCCAGTACTTC. This translates into CASSLGQHQETQYF. The chain joins TRBV11-2 to TRBJ2-5; D is perhaps TRBD1 (6 bases). CDR1 and CDR2 from the germline V gene are SGHAT and FQNNGV. V was shortened by 5 bases and J by 0 bases, with 10 bases between the two germline ends. This CDR3 comprises 14 residues.

The chain has TRBV2 and TRBJ1-4; 9 nucleotides line up with TRBD1. The CDR3 sequence is 18 residues long. Trimming took 4 bases from V and 0 from J; bases not matched to a gene: 9. Germline V CDR1 and CDR2: SNHLY, FYNNEI. CDR3 sequence reads: CASSAGQGTDSTNEKLFF. The CDR3 DNA reads TGTGCCAGCAGTGCTGGACAGGGGACGGATTCAACTAATGAAAAACTGTTTTTT.

The gene calls are TRBV28 and TRBJ2-2; D is possibly TRBD1 (6 bases). V was clipped by 5 bases and J by 5 bases, with 12 bases between them. The CDR3 consists of 14 residues. CDR1 is MDHEN, CDR2 SYDVKM, per germline. The CDR3 DNA reads as TGTGCCAGCAGTGGACAGTTATTGACCGGGGAGCTGTTTTTT. Encoded protein: CASSGQLLTGELFF.

This sequence joins TRBV6-1 and TRBJ2-5; a possible D gene is TRBD1 (6 bases). With 3 bases removed from V and 1 base from J, the gap between germline ends came to 12 bases. The length of the CDR3 is 15 residues. Per the germline V gene, CDR1 is MNHNS and CDR2 is SASEGT. The CDR3 DNA reads as TGTGCCAGCAGTGAGCAAATACAGGGCCAAGAGACCCAGTACTTC. This gives the protein CASSEQIQGQETQYF.

The CDR3 coding sequence is TGCGCCAGCAGCTTGGAAGGGGTCGGTAATCAGCCCCAGCATTTT. Translating it yields CASSLEGVGNQPQHF. This chain links TRBV5-1 with TRBJ1-5; a weak D match, TRBD1 (5 bases). The germline V and J ends were trimmed by 0 bases and 4 bases, with 11 bases remaining between them. The CDR3 runs to 15 residues. Per germline, CDR1 SGHRS and CDR2 YFSETQ.

The chain links TRBV19 to TRBJ1-6, with 8 bases matching TRBD1. Unmatched junction bases numbered 7, after V lost 5 bases and J lost 7 bases. This CDR3 has 15 amino acids. Germline CDR1 LNHDA, CDR2 SQIVND (reference sequence). This CDR3 reads CASSQWTGNNSPLHF. In DNA, the CDR3 is TGTGCCAGTAGTCAATGGACAGGGAACAATTCACCCCTCCACTTT.

This clone showed up many times. The rearrangement joins TRBV7-9 to TRBJ2-1; TRBD2 matches at 10 bases. Germline CDR1 and CDR2: SEHNR and FQNEAQ (reference sequence). The CDR3 has 16 amino acids. V lost 1 base and J lost 10; bases outside the gene matches: 10. CDR3 nucleotide sequence: TGTGCCAGCAGCTTAGGTGTGAGCGGGGGGGCTCGGGAGCAGTTCTTC. This sequence encodes CASSLGVSGGAREQFF.

The chain has TRBV10-2 and TRBJ2-1, with D possibly TRBD1 on 5 matching bases. The germline V gene encodes CDR1 WSHSY and CDR2 SAAADI. Trimming stripped 4 bases from V and 3 bases from J, with 13 bases between. The CDR3 runs 15 residues. The CDR3 nucleotides read TGCGCCAGCAGTGGGGTGGGGCTGGGCTACAATGAGCAGTTCTTC. Translated: CASSGVGLGYNEQFF.

The chain links TRBV5-1 to TRBJ1-2; D not resolved. V gave up 0 bases and J gave up 4 bases, with 10 bases separating them. Germline CDR1 SGHRS, CDR2 YFSETQ. There are 14 residues in the CDR3. The CDR3 DNA sequence: TGCGCCAGCAGCTTGGAGGGAGAAGTCTATGGCTACACCTTC. Amino acid sequence: CASSLEGEVYGYTF.

This clone has only a few counts. CDR3 loop: CASSLVVAFF. The CDR3, as DNA: TGTGCCAGCAGCCTCGTCGTGGCTTTCTTT. V gene TRBV7-7 combines with J gene TRBJ1-1; no definite D call. V gave up 5 bases and J gave up 11 bases, with 9 bases separating them. CDR1 and CDR2 (germline): SSHAT, FNYEAQ (reference sequence). The CDR3 loop spans 10 amino acids. The full variable domain, completed using reference TRBV7-7 and TRBJ1-1, is GAGVSQSPRYKVTKRGQDVTLRCDPISSHATLYWYQQALGQGPEFLTYFNYEAQPDKSGLPSDRFSAERPEGSISTLTIQRTEQRDSAMYRCASSLVVAFFGQGTRLTVV.

This chain connects TRBV19 to TRBJ2-1, with a possible D match to TRBD1 (6 bases). The CDR3 runs to 13 residues. The germline V gene has CDR1 LNHDA and CDR2 SQIVND (reference sequence). Trimming pared 7 bases from V and 0 bases from J, leaving 7 bases between. This CDR3 reads CASTQGSYNEQFF. CDR3 bases: TGTGCCAGTACACAGGGCTCCTACAATGAGCAGTTCTTC.

This chain connects TRBV5-4 to TRBJ2-1; 16 nucleotides match TRBD2. CDR3 size: 16 residues. With 4 bases clipped from V and 13 bases from J, the junction kept 11 bases outside the gene matches. CDR1 and CDR2 (germline): SGHNT, YYREEE (reference sequence). The CDR3, as DNA: TGTGCCAGCAGCCTCCCGGGACTAGCGGGGGGGCCGGGTCAGTTCTTC. Translating gives CASSLPGLAGGPGQFF. Supplemented by reference TRBV5-4 and TRBJ2-1, the full variable domain reads ETGVTQSPTHLIKTRGQQVTLRCSSQSGHNTVSWYQQALGQGPQFIFQYYREEENGRGNFPPRFSGLQFPNYSSELNVNALELDDSALYLCASSLPGLAGGPGQFFGPGTRLTVL.

The chain couples TRBV5-5 to TRBJ1-4, with D unresolved. V was cut by 1 base and J by 0 bases, with 10 bases left in between. In germline, CDR1 is SGHKS, CDR2 YYEKEE (reference sequence). This CDR3 has 16 amino acids. CDR3 nucleotides: TGTGCCAGCAGCTTGCAAAGTCTGGCAACTAATGAAAAACTGTTTTTT. Protein sequence: CASSLQSLATNEKLFF.

The genes are TRBV29-1 and TRBJ2-7; no clear D gene. V lost 8 bases and J lost 2, with 16 bases in between. Germline CDR1 SQVTM, CDR2 ANQGSEA. The CDR3 contains 13 residues. CDR3 bases: TGCAGCCCCCTCGAATCTACGACCTACGAGCAGTACTTC. Encoded protein: CSPLESTTYEQYF.

The V call is TRBV10-3, the J call TRBJ2-6; D gene ambiguous. V shed 3 bases and J shed 0 bases, with 6 bases lying between them. CDR1 is ENHRY and CDR2 is SYGVKD in the germline V gene. The CDR3 is made up of 15 amino acids. The CDR3, as DNA: TGTGCCATCAGTGACGTAGACTCTGGGGCCAACGTCCTGACTTTC. This encodes CAISDVDSGANVLTF.

This chain connects TRBV5-4 to TRBJ1-2; 9 positions agree with TRBD1. Germline assignment: CDR1 SGHNT and CDR2 YYREEE (reference sequence). The CDR3 has 15 residues. V dropped 4 bases and J dropped 3; count of bases not matched to a gene: 7. The CDR3 protein is CASSVTGGSDYGYTF. The CDR3 DNA is TGTGCCAGCAGCGTCACAGGGGGCTCGGACTATGGCTACACCTTC.

The rearrangement joins TRBV5-5 to TRBJ1-2; TRBD1 is a possible D gene (5 bases). The CDR3 length is 13 residues. V lost 4 bases and J 3 bases, leaving 10 bases between the germline ends. Germline assignment: CDR1 SGHKS and CDR2 YYEKEE (reference sequence). The CDR3 spells CASSRGVDYGYTF. CDR3 sequence (DNA): TGTGCCAGCAGCAGGGGAGTTGACTATGGCTACACCTTC.

The genes are TRBV19 and TRBJ2-5, with 8 bases fitting TRBD2. CDR3 length: 15 amino acids. The germline V gene has CDR1 LNHDA and CDR2 SQIVND (reference sequence). V was clipped by 3 bases and J by 3 bases; unmatched bases: 6. This chain's CDR3 is CASSISGGEKETQYF. In nucleotides, the CDR3 is TGTGCCAGTAGTATCAGCGGGGGAGAGAAAGAGACCCAGTACTTC.

The rearrangement uses TRBV19 and TRBJ2-5; 11 nucleotides match TRBD1. This CDR3 has 16 amino acids. V lost 10 bases, J lost 4 bases, and 14 bases stayed unmatched. The germline V gene encodes CDR1 LNHDA and CDR2 SQIVND (reference sequence). CDR3 loop: CATRVRTGGGRETQYF. As DNA, the CDR3 is TGTGCCACCAGAGTTCGGACAGGGGGCGGGAGAGAGACCCAGTACTTC. The variable domain in full, completed from reference TRBV19 and TRBJ2-5, reads DGGITQSPKYLFRKEGQNVTLSCEQNLNHDAMYWYRQDPGQGLRLIYYSQIVNDFQKGDIAEGYSVSREKKESFPLTVTSAQKNPTAFYLCATRVRTGGGRETQYFGPGTRLLVL.

The V and J genes are TRBV4-1 and TRBJ1-2; D is unresolved. The CDR3 totals 15 residues. Trimming removed 4 bases at V and 8 bases at J, with 20 bases between. Germline V CDR1 and CDR2: MGHRA, YSYEKL. The CDR3 bases are TGCGCCAGCAGCCTCTCTGGTGACGGTTTAGAAGGCTACACCTTC. Translated, it gives CASSLSGDGLEGYTF.

The rearrangement links TRBV28 to TRBJ1-2; possibly TRBD1 for D (6 bases). Per germline, CDR1 MDHEN and CDR2 SYDVKM. Between the trimmed V and J ends, which lost 6 bases and 3 bases, there was a span of 26 bases. The CDR3 sequence is 18 residues long. The CDR3 sequence: CASRLGGLGQRHHYGYTF. CDR3 DNA: TGTGCCAGCAGGTTAGGGGGTTTGGGCCAAAGACATCACTATGGCTACACCTTC.

This chain joins TRBV5-1 and TRBJ2-3, with D uncertain. Germline loops: CDR1 SGHRS, CDR2 YFSETQ. The CDR3 has 15 residues. Trimming cost V 0 bases and J 1 base, with 9 bases left between them. The CDR3 is CASSLDSPGTDTQYF. For the CDR3, the DNA is TGCGCCAGCAGCTTGGACTCCCCAGGCACAGATACGCAGTATTTT.